Each of the 4 T cell receptor beta chains below was sequenced from the same sample in a study of cytomegalovirus exposure and HLA in healthy donors. 13 Jbeta primers and 60 Vbeta primers were used for the PCR. TCRdb's copy holds only in-frame clones and misses some; the assay was immunoSEQ multiplex PCR. The table lists approximately 42,000 clones, 81% of them singletons. Sequenced sample: PBMCs. Receptors originate from a man aged 50-59 years in good health and CMV-seronegative.

This sequence joins TRBV7-2 and TRBJ2-3; D is unclear. The CDR3 runs to 13 residues. V was pared by 2 bases and J by 4 bases, with 7 bases between. The germline gives CDR1 SGHTA, CDR2 FQGNSA. CDR3 region: CASSLYGADTQYF. CDR3 nucleotides: TGTGCCAGCAGCTTATACGGAGCAGATACGCAGTATTTT.

The rearrangement uses TRBV6-1 and TRBJ2-7; possibly TRBD1 for D (6 bases). V was pared by 6 bases and J by 6 bases, with 18 bases between. The CDR3 has 14 amino acids. CDR1 MNHNS and CDR2 SASEGT come from the germline V gene. The CDR3 sequence: CASRWTAEPSEQYF. The CDR3 region has the DNA TGTGCCAGCAGGTGGACAGCAGAGCCCTCCGAGCAGTACTTC.

The chain has TRBV25-1 and TRBJ2-7; 8 positions agree with TRBD1. J lost 6 bases, V lost 1 base, and 5 bases had no gene match. This CDR3 spans 14 amino acids. Looked up from germline, CDR1 is MGHDK and CDR2 is SYGVNS. Here the CDR3 DNA reads TGTGCCAGCAGTGAATGGGGGACAGGTAGCGAGCAGTACTTC. Translating it yields CASSEWGTGSEQYF.

V usage is TRBV14 and J usage is TRBJ2-2; D might be TRBD1 (5 bases). Germline assignment: CDR1 SGHDN and CDR2 FVKESK. V was trimmed by 1 base and J by 6 bases, leaving 12 bases between them. CDR3 size: 15 residues. CDR3 amino acids: CASSQASGFPGELFF. CDR3 bases: TGTGCCAGCAGCCAAGCTTCAGGGTTCCCCGGGGAGCTGTTTTTT.